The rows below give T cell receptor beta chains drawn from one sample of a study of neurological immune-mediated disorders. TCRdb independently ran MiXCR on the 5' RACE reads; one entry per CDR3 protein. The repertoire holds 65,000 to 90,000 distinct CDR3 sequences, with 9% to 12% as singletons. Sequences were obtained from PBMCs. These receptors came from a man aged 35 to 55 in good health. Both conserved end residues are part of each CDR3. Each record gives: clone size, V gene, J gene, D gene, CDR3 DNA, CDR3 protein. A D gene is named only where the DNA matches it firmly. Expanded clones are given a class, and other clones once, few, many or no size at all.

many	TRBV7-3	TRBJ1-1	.	TGTGCCAGCAGCTCCGGCCTGGGCACTGAAGCTTTCTTT	CASSSGLGTEAFF
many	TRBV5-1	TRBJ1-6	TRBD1	TGCGCCAGCAGCTTGAGGGGACAGGGCAATTCACCCCTCCACTTT	CASSLRGQGNSPLHF
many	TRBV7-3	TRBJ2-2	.	TGTGCCAGCAGCTCCCCTCGGGACGGGGAGCTGTTTTTT	CASSSPRDGELFF
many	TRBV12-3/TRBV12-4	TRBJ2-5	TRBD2	TGTGCCAGCAGTGCCGGGACTAAAAAGCAAGAGACCCAGTACTTC	CASSAGTKKQETQYF
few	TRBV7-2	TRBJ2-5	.	TGTGCCACTCGACCGTCCGCCCGAGAGACCCAGTACTTC	CATRPSARETQYF
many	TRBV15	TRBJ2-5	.	TGTGCCACCAGCAGAGGGCCAACCCAAGAGACCCAGTACTTC	CATSRGPTQETQYF
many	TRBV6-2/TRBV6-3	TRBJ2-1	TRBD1	TGTGCCAGCAGTTACTCCGGGACAGGGGCCTACAATGAGCAGTTCTTC	CASSYSGTGAYNEQFF
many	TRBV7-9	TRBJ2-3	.	TGTGCCAGCAGCCTCCTCGCCAGGGATTGGACAGATACGCAGTATTTT	CASSLLARDWTDTQYF
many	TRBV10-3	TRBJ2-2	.	TGTGCCATCTCGGAAGGCGGGGAGCTGTTTTTT	CAISEGGELFF
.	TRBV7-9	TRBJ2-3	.	TGTGCCAGCAGCTTGCCGTCAGCGGGTACCCCTAGCACAGATACGCAGTATTTT	CASSLPSAGTPSTDTQYF
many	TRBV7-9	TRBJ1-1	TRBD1	TGTGCCAGCAGCCCCGGACAGGGGATGAACACTGAAGCTTTCTTT	CASSPGQGMNTEAFF
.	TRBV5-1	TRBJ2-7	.	TGCGCCAGCAGCTCTACAGGGCTAGCCTACGAGCAGTACTTC	CASSSTGLAYEQYF
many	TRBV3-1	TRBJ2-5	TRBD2	TGTGCCAGCAGCCCCGGTGGCGGGGGGCCAGGAGAGACCCAGTACTTC	CASSPGGGGPGETQYF
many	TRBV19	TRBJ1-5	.	TGTGCCAGTAGTATGGTTACAGGCCCCAATCAGCCCCAGCATTTT	CASSMVTGPNQPQHF
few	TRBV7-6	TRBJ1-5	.	TGTGCCAGCAGCTTAAGCAGGGGCAATCAGCCCCAGCATTTT	CASSLSRGNQPQHF
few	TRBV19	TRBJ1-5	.	TGTGCCAGTAGTATAGAGGGGACAACCAATCAGCCCCAGCATTTT	CASSIEGTTNQPQHF
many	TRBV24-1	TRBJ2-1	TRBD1	TGTGCCACCAGTACTAAACAGGGGTACACCTACAATGAGCAGTTCTTC	CATSTKQGYTYNEQFF
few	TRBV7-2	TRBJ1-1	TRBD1	TGTGCCAGCAGCCGCGATGGACAGGCAAGGGAAGCTTTCTTT	CASSRDGQAREAFF
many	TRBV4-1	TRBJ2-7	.	TGCGCCAGCAGCCAAGGGATGGGGGACTACGAGCAGTACTTC	CASSQGMGDYEQYF
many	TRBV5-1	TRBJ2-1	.	TGCGCCAGCAGCTTGGGGTGGTTTGGGGTTTACAATGAGCAGTTCTTC	CASSLGWFGVYNEQFF
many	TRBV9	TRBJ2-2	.	TGTGCCAGCAGCGCGACAAGAACCACCGGGGAGCTGTTTTTT	CASSATRTTGELFF
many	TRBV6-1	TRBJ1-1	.	TGTGCCAGCAGTCCCCTTGTCTGGTCCGGGGAGAACACTGAAGCTTTCTTT	CASSPLVWSGENTEAFF
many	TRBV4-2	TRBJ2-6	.	TGTGCCAGCAGCCAAGAAACCCAGTTAGGGGCCAACGTCCTGACTTTC	CASSQETQLGANVLTF
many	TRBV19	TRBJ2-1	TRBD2	TGTGCCAGTAGTATACAGCTAGCGGGAGGGCCCAATGAGCAGTTCTTC	CASSIQLAGGPNEQFF
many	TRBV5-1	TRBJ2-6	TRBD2	TGCGCCAGCAGCCCCATCGGGCGGGAGAGATCTGGGGCCAACGTCCTGACTTTC	CASSPIGRERSGANVLTF
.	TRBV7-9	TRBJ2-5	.	TGTGCCAGCAGCCTACGGTATTCGGGAGCAGAGACCCAGTACTTC	CASSLRYSGAETQYF
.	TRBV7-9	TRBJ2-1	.	TGTGCCAGCAGCTTATTTTCCGCGGGATCCTACAATGAGCAGTTCTTC	CASSLFSAGSYNEQFF
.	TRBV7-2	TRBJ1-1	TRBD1	TGTGCCAGCAGCTTAGAGGGACAGGGAGATACTGAAGCTTTCTTT	CASSLEGQGDTEAFF
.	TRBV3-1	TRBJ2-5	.	TGTGCCAGCAGCCTACCCCGCAGGGAGGAGACCCAGTACTTC	CASSLPRREETQYF
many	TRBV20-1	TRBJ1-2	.	TGCAGTGCTAGAGATCAATCAGGGCCCGTGGGCTACACCTTC	CSARDQSGPVGYTF
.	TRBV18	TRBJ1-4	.	TGTGCCAGCTCACCAAGAGAACAGGGTCGAGATGAAAAACTGTTTTTT	CASSPREQGRDEKLFF
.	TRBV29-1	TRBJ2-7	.	TGCAGCGTGGAGGGGACAGCCGGAACCTACGAGCAGTACTTC	CSVEGTAGTYEQYF
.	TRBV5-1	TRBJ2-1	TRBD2	TGCGCCAGCAGCTTGAATGGGGCGGGGGACAATGAGCAGTTCTTC	CASSLNGAGDNEQFF
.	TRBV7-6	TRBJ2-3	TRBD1	TGTGCCAGCAGCTTAGGGTGGGGGACAGTAGCAGATACGCAGTATTTT	CASSLGWGTVADTQYF
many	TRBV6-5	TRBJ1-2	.	TGTGCCAGCAGATATAGTGGGACCCCGACGGGTCCGGACTATGGCTACACCTTC	CASRYSGTPTGPDYGYTF
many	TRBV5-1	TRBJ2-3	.	TGCGCCAGCAGCTCCGCAGGGGGCGGGGGGGCCCAAGATACGCAGTATTTT	CASSSAGGGGAQDTQYF
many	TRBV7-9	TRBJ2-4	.	TGTGCCAGCAGCTTAGGCTCACTCCCGGGGGCCAAAAACATTCAGTACTTC	CASSLGSLPGAKNIQYF
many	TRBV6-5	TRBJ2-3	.	TGTGCCAGCAGTTCCCAGGACAGCACAGATACGCAGTATTTT	CASSSQDSTDTQYF
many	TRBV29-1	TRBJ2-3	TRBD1	TGCAGCGTCACCCGGGACAGGGGCACAGATACGCAGTATTTT	CSVTRDRGTDTQYF
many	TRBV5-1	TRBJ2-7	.	TGCGCCAGCAGCTTTTCCCCGGACGGATACTACGAGCAGTACTTC	CASSFSPDGYYEQYF
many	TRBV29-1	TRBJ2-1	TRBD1	TGCAGCGTGGTGACAGGGGCCGCCCCCCACAATGAGCAGTTCTTC	CSVVTGAAPHNEQFF
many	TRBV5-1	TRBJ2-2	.	TGCGCCAGCAGCCCGGATGCTGACACCGGGGAGCTGTTTTTT	CASSPDADTGELFF
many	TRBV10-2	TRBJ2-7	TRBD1	TGCGCCAGCAGCGATCAGGACAGGGCCTACGAGCAGTACTTC	CASSDQDRAYEQYF
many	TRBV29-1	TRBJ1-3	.	TGCAGCGTTGATCAGGGGGGAAACACCATATATTTT	CSVDQGGNTIYF
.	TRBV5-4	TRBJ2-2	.	TGTGCCAGCAGCTTCGGGACCCTCGGCACCGGGGAGCTGTTTTTT	CASSFGTLGTGELFF
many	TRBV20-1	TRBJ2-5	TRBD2	TGCAGTGCTAGAGATAGCGGGGGGATCGAGACCCAGTACTTC	CSARDSGGIETQYF
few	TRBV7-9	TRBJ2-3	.	TGTGCCAGCAGCTCTTTAGTCGTAGATACGCAGTATTTT	CASSSLVVDTQYF
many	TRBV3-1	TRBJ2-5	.	TGTGCCAGCAGCCATACTACGACGGAGACCCAGTACTTC	CASSHTTTETQYF
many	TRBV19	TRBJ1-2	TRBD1	TGTGCCATTAGACGGACAGGCGGCTATGGCTACACCTTC	CAIRRTGGYGYTF
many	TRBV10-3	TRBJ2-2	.	TGTGCCATCAGTGAAGGGGACTCGAGGGAGCTGTTTTTT	CAISEGDSRELFF
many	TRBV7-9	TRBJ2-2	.	TGTGCCAGCAGCTCAACATCGACCGGGGAGCTGTTTTTT	CASSSTSTGELFF
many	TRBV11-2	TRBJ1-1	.	TGTGCCAGCAGCTTAATTCCGATGAACACTGAAGCTTTCTTT	CASSLIPMNTEAFF
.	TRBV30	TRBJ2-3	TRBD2	TGTGCCTGGAGCAGGACTAGCGGGGGGGTCTCCACCCCAGATACGCAGTATTTT	CAWSRTSGGVSTPDTQYF